Shown below are 21 T cell receptor beta chains from a single sample sequenced in a study of blood T cell repertoires in COVID-19. The method was immunoSEQ multiplex PCR; TCRdb's version includes in-frame clones alone and lacks a portion of them. Of about 170,000 clones in the sample, roughly 84% were seen once. The sample was peripheral blood. Receptors originate from a man at least 80 years old with COVID-19, enrolled during active disease.

The rearrangement joins TRBV19 to TRBJ2-5; perhaps TRBD1 as D (6 bases). Germline-derived CDR1 and CDR2 are LNHDA and SQIVND (reference sequence). The CDR3 loop spans 13 amino acids. Trimming took off 6 bases at V and 1 base at J, with 9 bases between the two ends. The CDR3 DNA sequence: TGTGCCAGTAGGAAGGACAGCCAAGAGACCCAGTACTTC. Amino acids: CASRKDSQETQYF. Based on the CDR3 plus reference TRBV19 and TRBJ2-5, the full variable domain is DGGITQSPKYLFRKEGQNVTLSCEQNLNHDAMYWYRQDPGQGLRLIYYSQIVNDFQKGDIAEGYSVSREKKESFPLTVTSAQKNPTAFYLCASRKDSQETQYFGPGTRLLVL.

The genes are TRBV4-3 and TRBJ1-5; TRBD1 aligns across 8 bases. CDR3 length: 13 amino acids. With V trimmed by 3 bases and J by 5 bases, 0 bases remained unmatched. CDR1 and CDR2 from the germline V gene are LGHNA and YSLEER. The CDR3 loop is CASSQTGDQPQHF. CDR3 in DNA: TGCGCCAGCAGCCAGACAGGGGATCAGCCCCAGCATTTT.

The chain is built from TRBV5-8 and TRBJ2-2; the match to TRBD1 covers 7 bases. Losses at the gene ends were 7 bases for V and 1 base for J; bases not matched to a gene: 7. CDR1 is SGHTS, CDR2 YDEGEE, per germline. The CDR3 contains 15 residues. The CDR3: CASSLGTVNTGELFF. DNA for the CDR3: TGTGCCAGCTCACTGGGGACAGTGAACACCGGGGAGCTGTTTTTT.

The chain links TRBV24-1 to TRBJ2-5; 8 bases align to TRBD2. This CDR3 comprises 15 residues. From germline, CDR1 is KGHDR and CDR2 SFDVKD. The V gene end was trimmed by 7 bases and the J gene end by 5 bases; junction bases not matched to a gene: 11. CDR3 nucleotide sequence: TGTGCCACCAGCCCTCGGCGGGGGGCGGGCGAGACCCAGTACTTC. It encodes CATSPRRGAGETQYF.

The J gene is TRBJ1-1, the V gene TRBV7-9; TRBD1 might be the D (6 bases). The CDR3 is 16 amino acids. Germline assignment: CDR1 SEHNR and CDR2 FQNEAQ (reference sequence). The V and J ends lost 5 bases and 1 base respectively, with 17 bases between them. The CDR3 nucleotides read TGTGCCAGCAGCCTTACCGGGACATATACGAACACTGAAGCTTTCTTT. Translated, it gives CASSLTGTYTNTEAFF.

The rearrangement uses TRBV3-1 (or the pseudogene TRBV3-2) and TRBJ2-3, with 7 bases fitting TRBD1. The germline gives CDR1 LGHDT, CDR2 YNNKEL (reference sequence). This CDR3 contains 16 residues. The ends lost 3 bases at V and 0 bases at J; junction bases unmatched: 6. CDR3 coding DNA: TGTGCCAGCAGCCAGAGACAGGGAAGGAGCACAGATACGCAGTATTTT. It is translated as CASSQRQGRSTDTQYF.

The rearrangement joins TRBV5-5 to TRBJ2-3; TRBD2 aligns across 9 bases. CDR1 SGHKS and CDR2 YYEKEE come from the germline V gene (reference sequence). CDR3 size: 15 residues. With 2 bases clipped from V and 6 bases from J, the junction kept 7 bases outside the gene matches. DNA of the CDR3: TGTGCCAGCAGCTTCGCGGGGGGGGCGATGGATACGCAGTATTTT. This encodes CASSFAGGAMDTQYF.

The chain is built from TRBV19 and TRBJ2-7; 7 positions agree with TRBD1. J lost 0 bases, V lost 3 bases, and 2 bases had no gene match. The CDR3 runs 14 residues. Germline CDR1 is LNHDA and CDR2 is SQIVND (reference sequence). CDR3 coding DNA: TGTGCCAGTAGTATCCGGGACAGCTCCTACGAGCAGTACTTC. Translated: CASSIRDSSYEQYF.

The gene calls are TRBV5-4 and TRBJ1-3; TRBD1 aligns across 8 bases. V lost 5 bases to trimming and J lost 0 bases; unmatched junction nucleotides: 1. The CDR3 is 14 residues long. CDR1 is SGHNT, CDR2 YYREEE, per germline (reference sequence). The CDR3 spells CASRGTGSGNTIYF. DNA for the CDR3: TGTGCCAGCAGGGGGACAGGCTCTGGAAACACCATATATTTT.

The chain uses TRBV11-2 and TRBJ1-1; TRBD1 matches at 8 bases. CDR3 length: 14 residues. Germline loops: CDR1 SGHAT, CDR2 FQNNGV. With V trimmed by 4 bases and J by 7 bases, 8 bases remained unmatched. CDR3 in amino acids: CASSSRGQLFEAFF. CDR3 bases: TGTGCCAGCAGCTCCAGGGGGCAACTCTTTGAAGCTTTCTTT.

Only a few counts were recorded for this clone. J is TRBJ2-2 and V is TRBV14; D remains ambiguous. This CDR3 spans 13 amino acids. Germline V gene data show CDR1 as SGHDN and CDR2 as FVKESK. Trimming left V 1 base short and J 8 bases short, with 8 bases between. CDR3 nucleotides: TGTGCCAGCAGCCAAGCCTTAAAAGGGGAGCTGTTTTTT. Its translation: CASSQALKGELFF.

V usage is TRBV29-1 and J usage is TRBJ2-7, with D tentatively TRBD2 (7 bases). V gave up 7 bases and J gave up 2 bases, with 12 bases separating them. This CDR3 is built from 12 residues. Germline V CDR1 and CDR2: SQVTM, ANQGSEA. For the CDR3, the DNA is TGCAGCGGAGGGGGGGGGCCCTACGAGCAGTACTTC. It encodes CSGGGGPYEQYF.

The J gene is TRBJ2-1, the V gene TRBV2; 12 nucleotides align to TRBD2. Trimming at V came to 4 bases and at J to 14 bases, leaving 12 bases not matched to a gene. Germline V gives CDR1 SNHLY, CDR2 FYNNEI. The CDR3 consists of 15 residues. The CDR3 coding sequence is TGTGCCAGCAGTGCCTCCGGACTAGCGGGGCCTCGAGAGTTCTTC. Its translation is CASSASGLAGPREFF.

The chain has TRBV12-5 and TRBJ1-1; D remains ambiguous. CDR1 is LGHNT, CDR2 FRNRAP, per germline. Between the trimmed V and J ends, which lost 1 base and 1 base, there was a span of 10 bases. The CDR3 runs to 15 residues. DNA for the CDR3: TGTGCTAGTGGTTTGGAGCCGACGGGGAACACTGAAGCTTTCTTT. Its protein product is CASGLEPTGNTEAFF.

To note about this clone: Other DNA sequences in this sample translate to the same CDR3. The J gene is TRBJ1-4, the V gene TRBV3-1 (or the pseudogene TRBV3-2); the match to TRBD1 covers 8 bases. The CDR3 sequence is 15 residues long. CDR1 is LGHDT, CDR2 YNNKEL, per germline (reference sequence). V lost 0 bases to trimming and J lost 3 bases; unmatched junction nucleotides: 0. CDR3 region: CASSQDRGPNEKLFF. As DNA, the CDR3 is TGTGCCAGCAGCCAAGACAGGGGGCCTAATGAAAAACTGTTTTTT.

V gene TRBV2 combines with J gene TRBJ1-6; 7 bases match TRBD1. V lost 1 base to trimming and J lost 9 bases; unmatched junction nucleotides: 6. The length of the CDR3 is 15 residues. Germline assignment: CDR1 SNHLY and CDR2 FYNNEI. CDR3 amino acids: CASSEVQGGGSPLHF. CDR3 DNA: TGTGCCAGCAGTGAAGTCCAGGGGGGCGGTTCACCCCTCCACTTT.

This chain links TRBV15 with TRBJ2-7; 9 bases align to TRBD1. The junction had 5 bases not matched to a gene; V was cut back by 3 bases and J by 2 bases. Germline CDR1 LNHNV, CDR2 YYDKDF (reference sequence). This CDR3 has 15 amino acids. The CDR3 is CATSSWGQGTYEQYF. The CDR3 DNA reads TGTGCCACCAGCAGTTGGGGACAGGGAACCTACGAGCAGTACTTC.

The chain is built from TRBV20-1 and TRBJ2-1; D is perhaps TRBD2 (6 bases). The CDR3 is 16 amino acids. The V gene lost 3 bases and the J gene lost 6 bases, with 21 bases spanning the gap. Germline values: CDR1 DFQATT, CDR2 SNEGSKA (reference sequence). The CDR3 nucleotides are TGCAGTGCTAGTCCCTCGGGGGTCGCAGCTGGCAATGAGCAGTTCTTC. It translates to CSASPSGVAAGNEQFF.

This clone was picked up one time. The rearrangement links TRBV23-1 to TRBJ1-5, with 7 bases aligning to TRBD1. TRBV23-1 is placed among ORFs of uncertain function. The V and J ends lost 7 bases and 0 bases, in that order; junction bases with no gene match: 15. This CDR3 is built from 18 residues. Here the CDR3 reads CASKQQGTHIDSNQPQHF. The CDR3 DNA reads as TGCGCCAGCAAGCAACAGGGGACTCATATCGATAGCAATCAGCCCCAGCATTTT.

The chain links TRBV5-1 to TRBJ2-2, with 10 bases lining up with TRBD2. Germline CDR1 reads SGHRS; CDR2 reads YFSETQ. The CDR3 consists of 15 residues. V lost 5 bases and J lost 2; bases outside the gene matches: 3. The CDR3 DNA is TGCGCCAGCAGGAGGACTAGCGGAAACACCGGGGAGCTGTTTTTT. Translation gives CASRRTSGNTGELFF.

The CDR3 nucleotides are TGTGCCAGCAGGGGCGGACAGGGCCGGGACACCATATATTTT. Its translation is CASRGGQGRDTIYF. The chain carries TRBV2 and TRBJ1-3; 8 bases map to TRBD1. There are 14 residues in the CDR3. After removal of 6 bases from V and 8 bases from J, the junction contained 9 bases not matched to a gene. Germline loops: CDR1 SNHLY, CDR2 FYNNEI. Full variable domain (outside the CDR3, taken from reference TRBV2 and TRBJ1-3): EPEVTQTPSHQVTQMGQEVILRCVPISNHLYFYWYRQILGQKVEFLVSFYNNEISEKSEIFDDQFSVERPDGSNFTLKIRSTKLEDSAMYFCASRGGQGRDTIYFGEGSWLTVV.